Below, 9 T cell receptor beta chains from the same sample are listed, as sequenced in a study of shared clonotypes between healthy human individuals. The data were produced by immunoSEQ multiplex PCR, yet TCRdb's version contains in-frame clones alone and is incomplete. In the table there are 650,000 to 800,000 clones, 92% of which are singletons. Naive CD8 isolation took CD45RO-negative cells positively selected for CCR7 and excluded terminally differentiated effector memory CD45RA+ cells. Sequencing input: naive CD8+ T cells sorted from blood. These receptors were taken from a man aged 30 to 39 in good health.

This CDR3 reads CASSQDERREGPLETQYF. The CDR3 DNA follows: TGCGCCAGCAGCCAAGATGAACGACGGGAGGGCCCTCTTGAGACCCAGTACTTC. The chain employs TRBV4-3 and TRBJ2-5; 8 nucleotides line up with TRBD2. The trim removed 0 bases at V and 5 bases at J, leaving 14 bases unmatched. Germline V gene data show CDR1 as LGHNA and CDR2 as YSLEER. The CDR3 is made up of 18 amino acids.

This chain links TRBV14 with TRBJ2-7, with TRBD1 matching over 12 bases. In germline, CDR1 is SGHDN, CDR2 FVKESK. V gave up 2 bases and J gave up 2 bases; unmatched junction bases: 16. The CDR3 consists of 20 residues. The CDR3 bases are TGTGCCAGCAGCCAATTACCGGGACAGGGGGCGCTTCGTACAACCTACGAGCAGTACTTC. It codes for CASSQLPGQGALRTTYEQYF.

This sequence joins TRBV11-2 and TRBJ2-3; possibly TRBD1 for D (7 bases). Germline values: CDR1 SGHAT, CDR2 FQNNGV. The CDR3 contains 17 residues. The V gene lost 1 base and the J gene lost 8 bases, with 22 bases spanning the gap. CDR3 bases: TGTGCCAGCAGCTTAGGGTGGACAGGAGGGTCGGATGTTACGCAGTATTTT. Residues: CASSLGWTGGSDVTQYF.

J is TRBJ2-3 and V is TRBV6-1; 7 bases match TRBD2. The trim removed 4 bases at V and 0 bases at J, leaving 10 bases unmatched. CDR3 length: 17 residues. The germline gives CDR1 MNHNS, CDR2 SASEGT. This chain's CDR3 is CASSAYRLALSTDTQYF. The DNA of the CDR3 is TGTGCCAGCAGTGCCTACAGACTAGCACTAAGCACAGATACGCAGTATTTT.

The V and J genes are TRBV5-6 and TRBJ1-1; TRBD1 matches 9 bases. The junction had 9 bases not matched to a gene; V was cut back by 0 bases and J by 6 bases. Germline CDR1 and CDR2: SGHDT and YYEEEE. This CDR3 contains 16 residues. This CDR3 is CASSLGSGQGLSEAFF. As DNA, the CDR3 is TGTGCCAGCAGCTTGGGGTCCGGACAGGGGTTGTCTGAAGCTTTCTTT.

This chain joins TRBV7-9 and TRBJ2-7; 8 bases fit TRBD2. CDR1 SEHNR and CDR2 FQNEAQ come from the germline V gene (reference sequence). Trimming removed 5 bases from V and 4 bases from J; junction bases left unmatched: 7. This CDR3 contains 14 residues. The CDR3 bases are TGTGCCAGCAGCGACAGGACTAGCAGTTACGAGCAGTACTTC. This sequence encodes CASSDRTSSYEQYF.

This clone was counted once. This rearrangement joins TRBV12-5 to TRBJ2-2, with D unclear. Trimming left V 5 bases short and J 0 bases short, with 4 bases between. The length of the CDR3 is 13 residues. The germline gives CDR1 LGHNT, CDR2 FRNRAP. The CDR3 sequence is CASGGPNTGELFF. The CDR3, as DNA: TGTGCTAGTGGTGGACCGAACACCGGGGAGCTGTTTTTT.

The J gene is TRBJ2-1, the V gene TRBV7-8; TRBD2 matches at 13 bases. Losses at the gene ends were 5 bases for V and 5 bases for J; bases not matched to a gene: 3. The length of the CDR3 is 15 residues. The germline V gene has CDR1 SGHVS and CDR2 FQNEAQ. The CDR3 sequence: CASSPLAGGNNEQFF. CDR3 nucleotides: TGTGCCAGCAGCCCACTAGCGGGAGGGAACAATGAGCAGTTCTTC.

The chain couples TRBV27 to TRBJ1-1; unclear D gene. The V end was cut by 0 bases, the J end by 4 bases, with 12 bases between. The CDR3 is 15 amino acids. Per germline, CDR1 MNHEY and CDR2 SMNVEV (reference sequence). CDR3 in DNA: TGTGCCAGCAGTTTATCCCCCGGGTTTTCCACTGAAGCTTTCTTT. This sequence encodes CASSLSPGFSTEAFF.